Following are 10 T cell receptor beta chains from one sample sequenced in a study of cytotoxic CD8 clonotypes in ibrutinib-treated CLL. Generated by immunoSEQ multiplex PCR, the TCRdb table keeps only in-frame clones and is missing some. The sample holds approximately 57,000 clones, 50% to 70% seen once. The specimen was PBMCs, collected after 24 months of ibrutinib treatment. The source of these receptors is a human donor with chronic lymphocytic leukemia.

This chain uses TRBV13 with TRBJ2-2, with 10 bases that match TRBD2. V dropped 2 bases and J dropped 1; count of bases not matched to a gene: 10. The CDR3 covers 19 residues. CDR1 is PRHDT, CDR2 FYEKMQ, per germline (reference sequence). As DNA, the CDR3 is TGTGCCAGCAGCTTATCGTGGGGGAGCGGGAGGGAGAACACCGGGGAGCTGTTTTTT. The encoded protein is CASSLSWGSGRENTGELFF.

The chain employs TRBV7-2 and TRBJ1-1, with D hard to call. Germline V gene data show CDR1 as SGHTA and CDR2 as FQGNSA. V was shortened by 1 base and J by 2 bases, with 8 bases between the two germline ends. The CDR3 is made up of 14 amino acids. DNA of the CDR3: TGTGCCAGCAGCTTAGGACGGATAAACACTGAAGCTTTCTTT. It yields the protein CASSLGRINTEAFF.

This clone occurred once. The J gene is TRBJ1-2, the V gene TRBV5-1; possible D gene TRBD1, 5 bases. Trimming cost V 4 bases and J 8 bases, with 18 bases left between them. Germline assignment: CDR1 SGHRS and CDR2 YFSETQ. The length of the CDR3 is 14 residues. CDR3 DNA sequence: TGCGCCAGCAGCGCCGGGGGTATTGCGCGGGGCTACACCTTC. Translating it yields CASSAGGIARGYTF.

The sample holds one count of this clone. The chain carries TRBV28 and TRBJ2-7; a possible D gene is TRBD2 (5 bases). The CDR3 is 13 residues long. Germline-derived CDR1 and CDR2 are MDHEN and SYDVKM. V was cut by 3 bases and J by 2 bases, with 8 bases left in between. CDR3 DNA: TGTGCCAGCAGTTTTGTCGGGACCTACGAGCAGTACTTC. It codes for CASSFVGTYEQYF.

This rearrangement joins TRBV5-1 to TRBJ2-3; 7 bases line up with TRBD1. CDR1 and CDR2 from the germline V gene are SGHRS and YFSETQ. This CDR3 contains 14 residues. J was trimmed by 3 bases and V by 5 bases; bases with no gene match: 6. CDR3 in amino acids: CASSSGTVTDTQYF. DNA for the CDR3: TGCGCCAGCAGTTCCGGGACAGTTACAGATACGCAGTATTTT.

V gene TRBV27 combines with J gene TRBJ1-2, with D possibly matching TRBD1 (5 bases). The CDR3 totals 15 residues. V was cut by 3 bases and J by 7 bases, with 18 bases left in between. CDR1 MNHEY and CDR2 SMNVEV come from the germline V gene (reference sequence). This chain's CDR3 is CASSLLSRGDGGYTF. Written as DNA, the CDR3 is TGTGCCAGCAGTTTGCTAAGTCGGGGGGACGGTGGCTACACCTTC.

This clone was counted only a few times. V and J are TRBV4-1 and TRBJ2-2; D not certain. V was trimmed by 2 bases and J by 4 bases, leaving 11 bases between them. Germline V gene data show CDR1 as MGHRA and CDR2 as YSYEKL. The CDR3 loop spans 15 amino acids. CDR3 DNA sequence: TGCGCCAGCAGCCAATACCTCCAGAGCACCGGGGAGCTGTTTTTT. The encoded protein is CASSQYLQSTGELFF.

The chain recombines TRBV21-1 with TRBJ2-7. TRBV21-1 is a known pseudogene. CDR3 length: 15 amino acids. CDR3 DNA: TGTGCCAGCAGCAAAATCCGGAAACCTTCCTACGAGCAGTACGTC. Protein: CASSKIRKPSYEQYV.

The V gene is TRBV4-2, the J gene TRBJ1-2; D gene ambiguous. Germline values: CDR1 LGHNA, CDR2 YNFKEQ. The CDR3 contains 13 residues. The V gene lost 0 bases and the J gene lost 5 bases, with 7 bases spanning the gap. The chain's CDR3 is CASSQEGGYGYTF. The CDR3 nucleotides read TGTGCCAGCAGCCAAGAGGGAGGGTATGGCTACACCTTC.

The chain uses TRBV27 and TRBJ1-2, with a weak D call TRBD1 (5 bases). CDR3 length equals 13 residues. V gave up 2 bases and J gave up 8 bases, with 12 bases separating them. Germline V CDR1 and CDR2: MNHEY, SMNVEV (reference sequence). The CDR3 nucleotides are TGTGCCAGCAGTTTAAAGGGGTTTCGGGGCTACACCTTC. This codes for CASSLKGFRGYTF.